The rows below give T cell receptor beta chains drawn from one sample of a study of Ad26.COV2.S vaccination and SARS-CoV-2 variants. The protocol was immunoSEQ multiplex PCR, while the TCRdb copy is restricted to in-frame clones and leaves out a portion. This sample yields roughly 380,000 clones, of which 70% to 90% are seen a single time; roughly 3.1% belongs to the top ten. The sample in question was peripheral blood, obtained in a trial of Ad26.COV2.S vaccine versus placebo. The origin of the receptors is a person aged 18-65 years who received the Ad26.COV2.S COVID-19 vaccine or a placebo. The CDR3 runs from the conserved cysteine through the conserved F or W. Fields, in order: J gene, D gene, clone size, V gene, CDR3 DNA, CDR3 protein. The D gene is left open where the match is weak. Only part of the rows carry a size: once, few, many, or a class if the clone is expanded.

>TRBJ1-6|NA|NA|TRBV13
TGTGCCAGCAGCCCCCCCGGAGGTCGGGCACCCCTCCACTTT
CASSPPGGRAPLHF
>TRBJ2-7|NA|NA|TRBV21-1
TGTGCCAGCAGCAAAGGTGTCGAGCAGTACTTC
CASSKGVEQYF
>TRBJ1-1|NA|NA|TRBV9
TGTGCCAGCAGCGTAGCAGGGATGAACACTGAAGCTTTCTTT
CASSVAGMNTEAFF
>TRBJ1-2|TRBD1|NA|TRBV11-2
TGTGCCAGCAGCACCCCTATACAGGGGCGTACTAACTATGGCTACACCTTC
CASSTPIQGRTNYGYTF
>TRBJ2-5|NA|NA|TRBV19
TGTGCCAGTAACCACCCCCCAGAAAAAGAGACCCAGTACTTC
CASNHPPEKETQYF
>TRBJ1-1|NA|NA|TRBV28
TGTGCCAGCAGGAACACTGAAGCTTTCTTT
CASRNTEAFF
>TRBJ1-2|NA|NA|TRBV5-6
TGTGCCAGCAGCTTACCGACTAGGTCGCAGCCGGGGTATGGCTACACCTTC
CASSLPTRSQPGYGYTF
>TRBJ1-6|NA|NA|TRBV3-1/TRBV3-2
TGTGCCAGCAGCCAAATTGAGAATTCACCCCTCCACTTT
CASSQIENSPLHF
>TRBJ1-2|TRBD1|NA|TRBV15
TGTGCCACCAGCAGCGGACGGGACAGGGGGACGCGCAGGGATGGCTACACCTTC
CATSSGRDRGTRRDGYTF
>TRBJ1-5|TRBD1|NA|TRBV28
TGTGCCAGCAGCCCGGGGACAGATCCTAATCAGCCCCAGCATTTT
CASSPGTDPNQPQHF
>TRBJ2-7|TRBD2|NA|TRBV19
TGTGCCAGTAGACCCGGGGCTAGCGGAGTTTACGAGCAGTACTTC
CASRPGASGVYEQYF
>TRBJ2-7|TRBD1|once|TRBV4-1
TGCGCCAGCAGCCAAGGCCCAACAGGGGACGAGCAGTACTTC
CASSQGPTGDEQYF
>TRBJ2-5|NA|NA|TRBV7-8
TGTGCCAGCAGCTTGCAGGGCCCCCAAGAGACCCAGTACTTC
CASSLQGPQETQYF